The sequence of this T cell receptor beta chain was determined in a study of vaccination effects on CD4 cells after COVID-19. At the level of the study: Everyone in the study got two shots of either the BNT162b2 or mRNA-1273 vaccine.

This clone was detected once. Its antigen is not known. Sequenced by immunoSEQ multiplex PCR; TCRdb stores in-frame clones only, minus some. The data contain about 63,000 clones, around three quarters of them singletons. Prior to sequencing, the ViraFEST assay stimulated PBMC with viral peptide pools, which expanded the antigen-specific CD4+ T cells. Following 10 days of culture, CD4+ T cells were isolated. Testing of the vaccine recipients showed negative nucleocapsid antibodies and no prior SARS-CoV-2 infection. Germline-derived CDR1 and CDR2 are SGHTA and FQGNSA. V was shortened by 1 base and J by 8 bases, with 11 bases between the two germline ends. This CDR3 has 13 amino acids.

The chain combines TRBV7-2 with TRBJ1-2; possible D gene TRBD1, 5 bases. The origin of this receptor is a human donor who received a COVID-19 vaccine. The material was CD4+ T cells from PBMCs cultured with HCoV-OC43 spike peptides, obtained before COVID-19 vaccination. Subset meaning: HCoV-OC43 spike overlapping peptide pool stimulation. CDR3 in amino acids: CASSLGGTRGYTF. The CDR3 DNA is TGTGCCAGCAGCTTAGGAGGGACTCGGGGCTACACCTTC.